One sample yielded the 11 T cell receptor beta chains listed below, sequenced in a study of blood T cell repertoires in COVID-19 (dated by TCRdb to about 2020). Receptors were amplified or captured by the immunoSEQ multiplex PCR assay. TCRdb obtained this table from immuneACCESS and retained in-frame rearrangements with V and J assigned. These tables miss some clones; where compared with another copy, unresolved V genes account for less than half of the shortfall, and the remainder is unexplained. The sample contains about 250,000 clones, 80% to 90% of them found a single time. The ten largest clones take up around 3.2% of the sample. Source material: PBMCs or T cells enriched from blood (not recorded which). The receptors originated from a woman aged 40-49 years who had been exposed to COVID-19.

The V and J genes are TRBV11-2 and TRBJ1-2, with D hard to call. V was pared by 2 bases and J by 2 bases, with 6 bases between. This CDR3 spans 13 amino acids. Germline CDR1 SGHAT, CDR2 FQNNGV. CDR3 sequence: CASSLYFNYGYTF. CDR3 sequence (DNA): TGTGCCAGCAGCTTATATTTCAACTATGGCTACACCTTC.

This chain connects TRBV6-1 to TRBJ1-2, with 7 bases aligning to TRBD1. The J segment lost 5 bases and the V segment lost 3 bases, leaving 9 bases of the junction unmatched. CDR1 and CDR2 from the germline V gene are MNHNS and SASEGT. The CDR3 extends over 15 amino acids. As DNA, the CDR3 is TGTGCCAGCAGTGACCCCGACAGGGCCAGGTATGGCTACACCTTC. As protein: CASSDPDRARYGYTF.

CDR3 amino acids: CASSSNDRLNYGYTF. The CDR3 DNA reads TGTGCCAGCAGTTCGAACGACAGGCTCAACTATGGCTACACCTTC. V and J are TRBV6-5 and TRBJ1-2; the D gene is possibly TRBD1 (6 bases). The CDR3 extends over 15 amino acids. Trimming removed 4 bases from V and 2 bases from J, with 14 bases in between. From germline, CDR1 is MNHEY and CDR2 SVGAGI.

The chain uses TRBV10-3 and TRBJ1-6; 7 positions agree with TRBD1. J was trimmed by 5 bases and V by 11 bases; bases with no gene match: 9. The CDR3 extends over 14 amino acids. Germline CDR1 is ENHRY and CDR2 is SYGVKD. The CDR3: CAGGRGQNNSPLHF. DNA of the CDR3: TGTGCCGGCGGCAGGGGACAGAATAATTCACCCCTCCACTTT.

The V gene is TRBV5-5, the J gene TRBJ2-2; D is unresolved. Germline V lookup: CDR1 SGHKS, CDR2 YYEKEE (reference sequence). V was cut by 2 bases and J by 4 bases, with 12 bases left in between. The CDR3 is 15 amino acids. CDR3 nucleotide sequence: TGTGCCAGCAGCTTACTCGGTCGTGGCACCGGGGAGCTGTTTTTT. Residues: CASSLLGRGTGELFF.

The genes are TRBV5-8 and TRBJ1-2, with TRBD1 identical over 8 bases. V shed 1 base and J 6 bases; nucleotides not matched to a gene: 5. Germline assignment: CDR1 SGHTS and CDR2 YDEGEE. This CDR3 region has 14 residues. CDR3 sequence reads: CASSLFGQGHGYTF. CDR3 sequence (DNA): TGTGCCAGCAGCTTGTTTGGACAGGGACATGGCTACACCTTC.

V gene TRBV27 combines with J gene TRBJ1-2; D ambiguous. The germline V gene encodes CDR1 MNHEY and CDR2 SMNVEV (reference sequence). The CDR3 sequence is 14 residues long. V was trimmed by 4 bases and J by 0 bases, leaving 9 bases between them. In DNA form, the CDR3 reads TGTGCCAGCAGTTACAAATACGCTAACTATGGCTACACCTTC. Translated, it gives CASSYKYANYGYTF.

CDR3 sequence (DNA): TGTGCCAGCAGCCTCGGTCGGAGGCCTGTTGTGCAGTATTTT. It codes for CASSLGRRPVVQYF. V and J are TRBV5-4 and TRBJ2-3; D may be TRBD2 (5 bases). The V gene lost 4 bases and the J gene lost 11 bases, with 20 bases spanning the gap. The CDR3 length is 14 residues. In germline, CDR1 is SGHNT, CDR2 YYREEE (reference sequence).

The CDR3 DNA is TGCGCCAGCCAGGGTGAGAGGGGACTTCGTCAGCCCCAGCATTTT. Translating gives CASQGERGLRQPQHF. V and J are TRBV5-1 and TRBJ1-5, with D perhaps matching TRBD1 (5 bases). The V end was cut by 7 bases, the J end by 6 bases, with 20 bases between. The CDR3 is made up of 15 amino acids. Germline V gives CDR1 SGHRS, CDR2 YFSETQ. Full variable domain (remainder filled in from reference TRBV5-1 and TRBJ1-5): KAGVTQTPRYLIKTRGQQVTLSCSPISGHRSVSWYQQTPGQGLQFLFEYFSETQRNKGNFPGRFSGRQFSNSRSEMNVSTLELGDSALYLCASQGERGLRQPQHFGDGTRLSIL.

The chain carries TRBV7-7 and TRBJ1-2; 8 nucleotides align to TRBD1. The junction had 11 bases not matched to a gene; V was cut back by 3 bases and J by 14 bases. Germline values: CDR1 SSHAT, CDR2 FNYEAQ (reference sequence). The CDR3 spans 13 residues. The CDR3 protein is CASSLTGTGQKTF. In nucleotides, the CDR3 is TGTGCCAGCAGCTTGACCGGGACAGGCCAAAAAACCTTC.

Written as DNA, the CDR3 is TGTGCCAGCACCCAAGAGACCGGGGAGCTGTTTTTT. Protein product: CASTQETGELFF. The V and J genes are TRBV2 and TRBJ2-2; D is ambiguous. Germline V lookup: CDR1 SNHLY, CDR2 FYNNEI. The CDR3 covers 12 residues. V lost 7 bases and J lost 5, with 8 bases in between.